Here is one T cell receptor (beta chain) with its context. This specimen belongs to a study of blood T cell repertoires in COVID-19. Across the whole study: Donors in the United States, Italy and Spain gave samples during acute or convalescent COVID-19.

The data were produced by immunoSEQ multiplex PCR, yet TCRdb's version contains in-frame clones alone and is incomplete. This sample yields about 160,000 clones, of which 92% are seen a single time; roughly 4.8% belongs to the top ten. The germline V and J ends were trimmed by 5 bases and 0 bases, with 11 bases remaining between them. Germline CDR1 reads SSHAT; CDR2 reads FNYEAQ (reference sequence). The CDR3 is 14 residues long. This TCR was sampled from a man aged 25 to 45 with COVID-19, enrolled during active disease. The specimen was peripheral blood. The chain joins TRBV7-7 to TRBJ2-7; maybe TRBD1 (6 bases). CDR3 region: CASSPWDNSYEQYF. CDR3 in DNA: TGTGCCAGCAGCCCATGGGACAACTCCTACGAGCAGTACTTC. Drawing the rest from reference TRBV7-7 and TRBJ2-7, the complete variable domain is GAGVSQSPRYKVTKRGQDVTLRCDPISSHATLYWYQQALGQGPEFLTYFNYEAQPDKSGLPSDRFSAERPEGSISTLTIQRTEQRDSAMYRCASSPWDNSYEQYFGPGTRLTVT.